Shown below are 29 T cell receptor beta chains from a single sample sequenced in a study of breast tumors, draining lymph nodes, adjacent tissues. The lymph nodes were axillary draining lymph nodes from breast cancer patients. TCRdb processed the multiplex PCR reads anew with MiXCR; each CDR3 protein has one entry. The profile shows about 130,000 distinct CDR3 sequences, around 20% of them singletons. The specimen sequenced was axillary lymph node tissue. These receptors were collected from a female donor with breast cancer. Some clones in this sample may be carry-over from other donors' samples.

This clonotype was counted ten times or more. The chain is built from TRBV6-1 and TRBJ2-2, with a possible D match to TRBD2 (5 bases). Deletions cut 0 bases from V and 4 bases from J, with 9 bases between. CDR1 and CDR2 from the germline V gene are MNHNS and SASEGT. CDR3 length: 15 residues. The CDR3 region is CASSEAQRSTGELFF. DNA of the CDR3: TGTGCCAGCAGTGAAGCGCAGCGGAGCACCGGGGAGCTGTTTTTT.

V and J are TRBV20-1 and TRBJ2-6; D perhaps matches TRBD2 (6 bases). CDR1 is DFQATT and CDR2 is SNEGSKA in the germline V gene (reference sequence). This CDR3 is built from 14 residues. Trimming removed 7 bases from V and 2 bases from J, with 12 bases in between. The CDR3 protein is CSVRLGTGANVLTF. The DNA for the CDR3 is TGCAGTGTGAGACTAGGGACTGGGGCCAACGTCCTGACTTTC.

This clonotype was counted at least ten times. The J gene is TRBJ2-1, the V gene TRBV10-2, with D unclear. V lost 1 base to trimming and J lost 6 bases, with 7 bases between them. The CDR3 has 13 amino acids. Germline values: CDR1 WSHSY, CDR2 SAAADI. CDR3 loop: CASSEFDFNEQFF. The CDR3 DNA reads TGCGCCAGCAGTGAGTTTGACTTCAATGAGCAGTTCTTC.

This clonotype has at least ten counts. This rearrangement joins TRBV7-2 to TRBJ1-5; no clear D gene. The CDR3 spans 13 residues. CDR1 is SGHTA and CDR2 is FQGNSA in the germline V gene. Trimming removed 5 bases from V and 7 bases from J, with 12 bases in between. CDR3 loop: CASSPSRNQPQHF. The CDR3 coding sequence is TGTGCCAGCAGCCCCAGTAGAAACCAGCCCCAGCATTTT.

DNA for the CDR3: TGTGCCAGCAGCCAAGTACCGGGCCTCGCCGTAGGAAAACTGTTTTTT. This gives the protein CASSQVPGLAVGKLFF. The gene calls are TRBV3-1 and TRBJ1-4; no firm D call. There are 16 residues in the CDR3. V was trimmed by 1 base and J by 10 bases, leaving 19 bases between them. Germline CDR1 is LGHDT and CDR2 is YNNKEL (reference sequence).

The chain's CDR3 is CAASGTGAPREKLFF. CDR3 nucleotide sequence: TGTGCCGCCTCCGGGACAGGGGCCCCAAGGGAAAAACTGTTTTTT. V usage is TRBV19 and J usage is TRBJ1-4, with TRBD1 identical over 10 bases. Germline loops: CDR1 LNHDA, CDR2 SQIVND (reference sequence). CDR3 length: 15 amino acids. V dropped 11 bases and J dropped 8; count of bases not matched to a gene: 14.

For this clonotype: One base away lies a much larger clone, so this may be a sequencing read error. This chain links TRBV5-6 with TRBJ1-2; TRBD1 matches at 9 bases. Germline V gene lookup returns CDR1 SGHDT and CDR2 YYEEEE. The length of the CDR3 is 13 residues. Here the CDR3 DNA reads TGTGCCAGCAGCTTGGACAGGGGGCAGGGCTACGCCTTC. It translates to CASSLDRGQGYAF.

This clonotype has at least ten counts. CDR3 coding DNA: TGTGCCAGGAAATTGAGCGGGACATCCTACAATGAGCAGTTCTTC. Translating it yields CARKLSGTSYNEQFF. The chain recombines TRBV2 with TRBJ2-1, with D possibly TRBD2 on 7 matching bases. The CDR3 runs 15 residues. Germline CDR1 reads SNHLY; CDR2 reads FYNNEI. Trimming took off 9 bases at V and 1 base at J, with 16 bases between the two ends.

As concerns this clonotype: This may come from a read error, since a much larger clone is one base off. This sequence joins TRBV6-5 and TRBJ2-3; D may be TRBD1 or TRBD2 (5 bases each). V was shortened by 2 bases and J by 4 bases, with 10 bases between the two germline ends. The CDR3 loop spans 14 amino acids. Germline V gives CDR1 MNHEY, CDR2 SVGAGI. The CDR3, as DNA: TGTGCCAGCAGTTACCCTGAGGGGTCAGATACGCAGTATTTT. Protein product: CASSYPEGSDTQYF.

At least ten counts were recorded for this clonotype. This chain joins TRBV19 and TRBJ2-5; D remains unclear. V was cut by 6 bases and J by 4 bases, with 15 bases left in between. CDR3 length equals 14 residues. The germline gives CDR1 LNHDA, CDR2 SQIVND (reference sequence). In DNA, the CDR3 is TGTGCCAGTAGGGGGATTGGTATCGGAGAGACCCAGTACTTC. Protein: CASRGIGIGETQYF.

Turning to this clonotype: A much larger clone differs from this one at a single base, so this may be a read error. This chain joins TRBV19 and TRBJ2-3; D may match TRBD1 or TRBD2 (5 bases each). The CDR3 sequence is 15 residues long. Germline V lookup: CDR1 LNHDA, CDR2 SQIVND (reference sequence). The germline V and J ends were trimmed by 6 bases and 4 bases, with 17 bases remaining between them. CDR3 nucleotide sequence: TGTGCCAGTAGCTTGGTGGGGGTCGGGGCAGATACGCAGTATTTT. It encodes CASSLVGVGADTQYF.

This clonotype was found many times. This chain joins TRBV30 and TRBJ2-7; a weak D match, TRBD1 (7 bases). Germline lookup yields CDR1 GTSNPN and CDR2 SVGIG (reference sequence). The V end was cut by 6 bases, the J end by 7 bases, with 16 bases between. CDR3 length equals 12 residues. The CDR3 region has the DNA TGTGCCTGTAAGGGGGCAGGGGGGGAGCAGTACTTC. Translating it yields CACKGAGGEQYF.

This clonotype was recorded many times. This chain joins TRBV15 and TRBJ2-1; 7 bases are shared with TRBD2. V lost 3 bases and J lost 2; bases outside the gene matches: 7. CDR1 is LNHNV, CDR2 YYDKDF, per germline (reference sequence). The length of the CDR3 is 16 residues. The CDR3 region is CATSSLPGLTYNEQFF. The CDR3 DNA sequence: TGTGCCACCAGCAGTCTACCGGGACTAACCTACAATGAGCAGTTCTTC.

Ten or more counts support this clonotype. This chain links TRBV6-6 with TRBJ1-4, with 7 positions matching TRBD1. With V trimmed by 6 bases and J by 0 bases, 4 bases remained unmatched. CDR3 size: 15 residues. From germline, CDR1 is MNHNY and CDR2 SVGAGI (reference sequence). The CDR3 region is CASRDRLATNEKLFF. The CDR3 DNA reads as TGTGCCAGCAGGGACAGGTTGGCAACTAATGAAAAACTGTTTTTT.

This clonotype was recorded at least ten times. The chain joins TRBV30 to TRBJ2-7; TRBD1 or TRBD2 may be the D gene (5 bases each). CDR3 size: 17 residues. Trimming shortened V by 4 bases and J by 1 base, and 23 bases separated the two germline ends. Germline CDR1 is GTSNPN and CDR2 is SVGIG (reference sequence). CDR3 nucleotides: TGTGCCTGGACAGGGAAGGTAACGGGACCCGCTTCCTACGAGCAGTACTTC. Its translation is CAWTGKVTGPASYEQYF.

This chain links TRBV3-1 with TRBJ1-4; 7 bases fit TRBD1. This CDR3 has 16 residues. Losses at the gene ends were 8 bases for V and 1 base for J; bases not matched to a gene: 10. Looked up from germline, CDR1 is LGHDT and CDR2 is YNNKEL (reference sequence). Here the CDR3 reads CASSPARQGTNEKLFF. CDR3 nucleotides: TGTGCCAGCTCACCAGCGAGACAGGGAACTAATGAAAAACTGTTTTTT. The full variable domain, completed using reference TRBV3-1 and TRBJ1-4, is DTAVSQTPKYLVTQMGNDKSIKCEQNLGHDTMYWYKQDSKKFLKIMFSYNNKELIINETVPNRFSPKSPDKAHLNLHINSLELGDSAVYFCASSPARQGTNEKLFFGSGTQLSVL.

J is TRBJ2-1 and V is TRBV28; 10 nucleotides line up with TRBD1. J gave up 5 bases and V 2 bases, and 12 bases lay outside the gene matches. CDR1 and CDR2 from the germline V gene are MDHEN and SYDVKM. The CDR3 length is 18 residues. Written as DNA, the CDR3 is TGTGCCAGCAGTTTAAAGCGGGGACAGGGGTTTTTCGACAATGAGCAGTTCTTC. Residues: CASSLKRGQGFFDNEQFF.

The genes are TRBV6-2 or TRBV6-3 and TRBJ2-2; D is undetermined. The germline gives CDR1 MNHEY, CDR2 SVGEGT. This CDR3 comprises 14 residues. V shed 2 bases and J shed 3 bases, with 7 bases lying between them. DNA for the CDR3: TGTGCCAGCAGTTACGTATCCGACACCGGGGAGCTGTTTTTT. This encodes CASSYVSDTGELFF.

With respect to this clonotype: Germline and junction disagree at one end, which may indicate a read error. V usage is TRBV5-6 and J usage is TRBJ2-2; possibly TRBD2 for D (7 bases). CDR3 size: 14 residues. Germline V gene sequence: CDR1 SGHDT, CDR2 YYEEEE. The chain's CDR3 is CTSSLRGGTGELFF. The DNA of the CDR3 is TGTACCAGCAGCTTGAGGGGGGGAACCGGGGAGCTGTTTTTT.

The DNA of the CDR3 is TGTGCCAGCAGCGAAAAGGGGGGGGGTGTTGGTGGCTACACCTTC. Its protein product is CASSEKGGGVGGYTF. The chain employs TRBV9 and TRBJ1-2, with D possibly TRBD1 on 6 matching bases. The CDR3 is 15 residues long. V was pared by 3 bases and J by 7 bases, with 19 bases between. Germline V gives CDR1 SGDLS, CDR2 YYNGEE.

The sample holds a few counts of this clonotype. The chain carries TRBV5-6 and TRBJ1-5; D perhaps matches TRBD1 (6 bases). V was shortened by 5 bases and J by 7 bases, with 13 bases between the two germline ends. The CDR3 is 13 amino acids. Germline loops: CDR1 SGHDT, CDR2 YYEEEE. CDR3 nucleotides: TGTGCCAGCAGTCAGGGGAAGGGGCAGCCCCAGCATTTT. Encoded protein: CASSQGKGQPQHF.

This clonotype has only a few counts. A much larger clonotype is one base distant, so this may be a read error. The chain joins TRBV7-6 to TRBJ1-6; D ambiguous. The CDR3 is made up of 15 amino acids. CDR1 and CDR2 (germline): SGHVS, FNYEAQ. The CDR3 here is CASSLAGEGNSSLHF. DNA of the CDR3: TGTGCCAGCAGCTTAGCCGGGGAGGGAAATTCATCCCTCCACTTT. The full variable domain, with the rest looked up from reference TRBV7-6 and TRBJ1-6, is GAGVSQSPRYKVTKRGQDVALRCDPISGHVSLYWYRQALGQGPEFLTYFNYEAQQDKSGLPNDRFSAERPEGSISTLTIQRTEQRDSAMYRCASSLAGEGNSSLHFGNGTRLTVT.

This clonotype was detected only a few times. V usage is TRBV27 and J usage is TRBJ2-2, with 9 bases fitting TRBD2. Unmatched junction bases numbered 5, after V lost 2 bases and J lost 1 base. Germline V gene sequence: CDR1 MNHEY, CDR2 SMNVEV (reference sequence). The CDR3 consists of 17 residues. CDR3 DNA sequence: TGTGCCAGCAGTTTAGCGGGGGGGCCGAGGAACACCGGGGAGCTGTTTTTT. Residues: CASSLAGGPRNTGELFF.

The chain links TRBV24-1 to TRBJ2-2, with 10 nucleotides matching TRBD2. Trimming removed 2 bases from V and 4 bases from J; junction bases left unmatched: 3. The CDR3 spans 16 residues. Germline-derived CDR1 and CDR2 are KGHDR and SFDVKD. CDR3 sequence (DNA): TGTGCCACCAGTGATTCCGGGACTAGCGTCACCGGGGAGCTGTTTTTT. This translates into CATSDSGTSVTGELFF.

This clonotype came up a few times. This may be a read error: a much more frequent sequence differs by one nucleotide. It is likely a read error, because the conserved phenylalanine at the end of the CDR3 is missing. V usage is TRBV6-1 and J usage is TRBJ1-6; possibly TRBD1 for D (5 bases). Trimming pared 7 bases from V and 9 bases from J, leaving 10 bases between. Germline lookup yields CDR1 MNHNS and CDR2 SASEGT. CDR3 length: 12 residues. The CDR3 sequence is CASTGGGSPLHS. The CDR3, as DNA: TGTGCCAGCACGGGGGGAGGTTCACCCCTCCACTCT.

The V gene is TRBV6-5, the J gene TRBJ1-2; D may be TRBD1 (5 bases). Trimming removed 2 bases at V and 4 bases at J, with 11 bases between. CDR3 length: 14 residues. Germline V lookup: CDR1 MNHEY, CDR2 SVGAGI. CDR3 protein: CASSYNGGGYGYTF. The CDR3 coding sequence is TGTGCCAGCAGTTACAACGGGGGGGGCTATGGCTACACCTTC.

In this sample, this clonotype turned up many times. Written as DNA, the CDR3 is TGTGCCACCAGCAGAGGGTCTGGGGCCTACAATGAGCAGTTCTTC. As protein: CATSRGSGAYNEQFF. The chain combines TRBV15 with TRBJ2-1, with no clear D. CDR3 length equals 15 residues. The V gene lost 1 base and the J gene lost 2 bases, with 9 bases spanning the gap. Germline CDR1 and CDR2: LNHNV and YYDKDF (reference sequence).

This clonotype was seen a few times. A read error may be the cause here, since a much bigger clone is one base away. V usage is TRBV24-1 and J usage is TRBJ2-1; 9 positions agree with TRBD2. The CDR3 loop spans 15 amino acids. From germline, CDR1 is KGHDR and CDR2 SFDVKD. CDR3 nucleotide sequence: TGTGCCTCCAGTGAGGGACTAGCAGACTTCAATGAGCAGTTCTTC. It encodes CASSEGLADFNEQFF.

Worth noting for this clonotype: This may be a read error: a much more frequent sequence differs by one nucleotide. The rearrangement links TRBV2 to TRBJ2-5; 12 bases are a match to TRBD2. CDR3 length: 15 amino acids. Germline V gene lookup returns CDR1 SNHLY and CDR2 FYNNEI. The CDR3 DNA follows: TGTGCCAGCAGCTCGTCTAGCGGGGGGGGTGAGACCCAGTGCTTC. Translated: CASSSSSGGGETQCF. Complete variable domain (other parts from reference TRBV2 and TRBJ2-5): EPEVTQTPSHQVTQMGQEVILRCVPISNHLYFYWYRQILGQKVEFLVSFYNNEISEKSEIFDDQFSVERPDGSNFTLKIRSTKLEDSAMYFCASSSSSGGGETQCFGPGTRLLVL.